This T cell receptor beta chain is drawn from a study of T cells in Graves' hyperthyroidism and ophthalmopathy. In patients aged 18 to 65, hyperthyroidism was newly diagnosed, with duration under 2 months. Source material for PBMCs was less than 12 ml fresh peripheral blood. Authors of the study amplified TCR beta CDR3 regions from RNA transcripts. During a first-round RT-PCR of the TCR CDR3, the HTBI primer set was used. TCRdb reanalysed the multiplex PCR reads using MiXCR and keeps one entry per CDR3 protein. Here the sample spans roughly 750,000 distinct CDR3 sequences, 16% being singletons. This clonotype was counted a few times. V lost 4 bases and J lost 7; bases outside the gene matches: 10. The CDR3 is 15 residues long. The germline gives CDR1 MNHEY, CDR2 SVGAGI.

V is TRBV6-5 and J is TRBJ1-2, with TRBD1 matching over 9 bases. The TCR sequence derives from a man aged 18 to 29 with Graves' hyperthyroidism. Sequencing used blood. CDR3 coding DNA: TGTGCCAGCAGTTCCTTATCGACAGGGGGTTTTGGCTACACCTTC. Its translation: CASSSLSTGGFGYTF.